These T cell receptor beta chains were read from a single sample in a study of blood T cell repertoires in COVID-19. The assay was immunoSEQ multiplex PCR, and TCRdb's table has in-frame clones only and misses some. This sample yields roughly 15,000 clones, of which 85% to 95% are seen a single time; around 8% belongs to the top ten. Sequencing input: peripheral blood. All receptors derive from a human donor with active COVID-19. The donor label of this sample is uncertain. CDR3s include the opening cysteine and the closing phenylalanine or tryptophan. Fields, in order: D gene, V gene, CDR3 protein. A D gene is named only where the DNA matches it firmly.

d_gene: TRBD1
v_gene: TRBV6-5
CDR3aa: CASSRDRTTDTQYF

d_gene: TRBD1
v_gene: TRBV18
CDR3aa: CASSWTGESGNTIYF

d_gene: TRBD2
v_gene: TRBV19
CDR3aa: CASSIRLAGGPNEQFF

d_gene: TRBD1
v_gene: TRBV4-1
CDR3aa: CASSTDRTGHEAFF

d_gene: TRBD1
v_gene: TRBV19
CDR3aa: CASLPDRVLGRNQPQHF

d_gene: .
v_gene: TRBV2
CDR3aa: CASSDWAPESEQFF

d_gene: .
v_gene: TRBV3-1/TRBV3-2
CDR3aa: CASSPLGDSYNEQFF

d_gene: TRBD1
v_gene: TRBV2
CDR3aa: CASSGDRPYEQYF

d_gene: .
v_gene: TRBV27
CDR3aa: CASSLRQGLSSYEQYF

d_gene: TRBD2
v_gene: TRBV25-1
CDR3aa: CASSDSGRLNEQFF

d_gene: TRBD2
v_gene: TRBV6-5
CDR3aa: CASSSAGLAETQYF

d_gene: TRBD2
v_gene: TRBV5-4
CDR3aa: CASSLGTSGRSGELFF

d_gene: TRBD2
v_gene: TRBV18
CDR3aa: CASSPTPSGGGETQYF

d_gene: .
v_gene: TRBV29-1
CDR3aa: CSVDNTQYF

d_gene: .
v_gene: TRBV5-1
CDR3aa: CASSISGYEQYF

d_gene: .
v_gene: TRBV7-6
CDR3aa: CASSLAERPQETQYF

d_gene: TRBD2
v_gene: TRBV5-1
CDR3aa: CASSFSGNFNEQFF

d_gene: .
v_gene: TRBV6-6
CDR3aa: CASSPRGGRDSNQPQHF

d_gene: TRBD1
v_gene: TRBV5-4
CDR3aa: CASSLGGGHLTGELFF

d_gene: .
v_gene: TRBV6-1
CDR3aa: CASSEGGLHNSPLHF

d_gene: TRBD2
v_gene: TRBV5-1
CDR3aa: CASSLETSTGTQYF

d_gene: .
v_gene: TRBV5-1
CDR3aa: CASSLKPSSELFF

d_gene: .
v_gene: TRBV21-1
CDR3aa: CASSKGYRTPPFEQYF

d_gene: TRBD1
v_gene: TRBV6-5
CDR3aa: CASSWDSSYNEQFF

d_gene: TRBD2
v_gene: TRBV25-1
CDR3aa: CASSDNSGGAPKNIQYF

d_gene: .
v_gene: TRBV9
CDR3aa: CASSVASTDTQYF

d_gene: .
v_gene: TRBV25-1
CDR3aa: CASSEQGPEAFF

d_gene: TRBD2
v_gene: TRBV9
CDR3aa: CASSVTAGGLKDTQYF

d_gene: TRBD1
v_gene: TRBV6-5
CDR3aa: CASTRQGGASGELFF

d_gene: TRBD1
v_gene: TRBV7-2
CDR3aa: CASGWGQGGNQPQHF

d_gene: TRBD2
v_gene: TRBV5-1
CDR3aa: CASSLTSGEQETQYF

d_gene: TRBD1
v_gene: TRBV4-2
CDR3aa: CASSQKRGPLSNEQFF

d_gene: .
v_gene: TRBV5-5
CDR3aa: CASSLWTSNTGELFF

d_gene: .
v_gene: TRBV7-9
CDR3aa: CASSATGEKLFF

d_gene: .
v_gene: TRBV6-6
CDR3aa: CASRPWGDEQFF

d_gene: TRBD2
v_gene: TRBV9
CDR3aa: CASSVEGTSGYEQYF

d_gene: .
v_gene: TRBV6-5
CDR3aa: CASGTGDSGDTQYF

d_gene: .
v_gene: TRBV10-2
CDR3aa: CASRDGQGKSYNEQFF

d_gene: TRBD2
v_gene: TRBV12-5
CDR3aa: CASGLVRLAGSTDTQYF

d_gene: .
v_gene: TRBV3-1/TRBV3-2
CDR3aa: CASSQRGAGANVLTF

d_gene: .
v_gene: TRBV27
CDR3aa: CASSLFGSGANVLTF

d_gene: TRBD2
v_gene: TRBV3-1/TRBV3-2
CDR3aa: CASSGLWRGGAGNEQFF

d_gene: TRBD1
v_gene: TRBV5-6
CDR3aa: CASSFFQTGNQPQHF

d_gene: TRBD1
v_gene: TRBV30
CDR3aa: CAWGWTGKQPQHF

d_gene: TRBD1
v_gene: TRBV7-6
CDR3aa: CASSSYRDRPYEQYF

d_gene: TRBD2
v_gene: TRBV10-2
CDR3aa: CASSEWGGLEETQYF

d_gene: .
v_gene: TRBV2
CDR3aa: CASCQGGPGANVLTF

d_gene: .
v_gene: TRBV6-4
CDR3aa: CASSPTLSGNTIYF

d_gene: TRBD2
v_gene: TRBV4-1
CDR3aa: CASSQDRGTSGKSHEQYF

d_gene: .
v_gene: TRBV18
CDR3aa: CASSPTGQGRYEQYF

d_gene: TRBD1
v_gene: TRBV27
CDR3aa: CASSHQTGWQETQYF

d_gene: .
v_gene: TRBV11-2
CDR3aa: CASSSLRVGAYEQYF

d_gene: TRBD1
v_gene: TRBV2
CDR3aa: CASMGTGRSPLHF